The 28 T cell receptor beta chains below come from one sample, sequenced in a study of tumor-infiltrating lymphocytes in primary liver carcinoma. Each 20-30 mg portion of unsorted bulk tissue served as the source for co-extraction of RNA and DNA. A primer in the constant region served to generate TCR beta cDNA from 450 to 650 ng of total RNA. For TCR beta, libraries were produced by three nested multiplex PCR rounds using slightly modified ARM-PCR. TRBV1-TRBV30 forward primers paired with a C-beta reverse primer were used in the first two PCR rounds, which ran roughly 9 cycles each. TCRdb itself ran the multiplex PCR reads through MiXCR, one entry per CDR3 protein. Of approximately 88,000 distinct CDR3 sequences in the sample, just over 65% were seen once. The sample consisted of tumor-adjacent normal liver tissue. These receptors originate from a middle-aged man with primary liver carcinoma and hepatitis B virus infection.

Concerning this clonotype: Given a much more abundant clone one base away, this may be a read error. The chain has TRBV5-5 and TRBJ2-3; D is unresolved. The germline V gene has CDR1 SGHKS and CDR2 YYEKEE (reference sequence). CDR3 size: 13 residues. For the CDR3, the DNA is TGTTCCAGCAGCTTGGACCCCACAGATACGCAGTATTTT. Translating gives CSSSLDPTDTQYF.

This clonotype was found many times. The chain is built from TRBV4-2 and TRBJ1-5, with TRBD1 matching over 7 bases. Germline V gene sequence: CDR1 LGHNA, CDR2 YNFKEQ. This CDR3 has 15 amino acids. V gave up 6 bases and J gave up 0 bases; unmatched junction bases: 5. The CDR3 nucleotides read TGTGCCAGCAGGGACAGACAGGGTAGCAATCAGCCCCAGCATTTT. Amino acid sequence: CASRDRQGSNQPQHF.

Notes on this clonotype: One end of the junction fails to match germline, which may point to a read error. V and J are TRBV11-2 and TRBJ2-3; 7 bases map to TRBD1. CDR1 and CDR2 from the germline V gene are SGHAT and FQNNGV. This CDR3 contains 15 residues. The CDR3 region is CANSPRPKGAGTQYF. CDR3 DNA: TGTGCCAACAGCCCCAGGCCCAAGGGGGCAGGTACGCAATATTTT.

The J gene is TRBJ2-1, the V gene TRBV2; D may be TRBD2 (6 bases). Between the trimmed V and J ends, which lost 2 bases and 2 bases, there was a span of 10 bases. CDR3 length: 15 residues. From germline, CDR1 is SNHLY and CDR2 FYNNEI. Here the CDR3 reads CASSEQPGAYNEQFF. CDR3 bases: TGTGCCAGCAGTGAACAGCCGGGGGCCTACAATGAGCAGTTCTTC.

The chain recombines TRBV24-1 with TRBJ2-7; weak D call: TRBD1 (5 bases). The CDR3 loop spans 16 amino acids. V was trimmed by 2 bases and J by 0 bases, leaving 13 bases between them. Germline values: CDR1 KGHDR, CDR2 SFDVKD. CDR3 in DNA: TGTGCCACCAGTGATTCCAGGGCTAGGAGCTCCTACGAGCAGTACTTC. Its protein product is CATSDSRARSSYEQYF.

The chain has TRBV11-2 and TRBJ1-1; 10 bases map to TRBD1. Germline V gene data show CDR1 as SGHAT and CDR2 as FQNNGV. The CDR3 covers 15 residues. Trimming removed 5 bases from V and 6 bases from J; junction bases left unmatched: 9. CDR3 loop: CASSARTGGPAEAFF. CDR3 in DNA: TGTGCCAGCAGCGCCAGGACAGGGGGTCCGGCTGAAGCTTTCTTT.

Many counts were recorded for this clonotype. The chain recombines TRBV4-1 with TRBJ2-3, with D tentatively TRBD2 (7 bases). With 3 bases removed from V and 6 bases from J, the gap between germline ends came to 16 bases. Germline assignment: CDR1 MGHRA and CDR2 YSYEKL. The CDR3 spans 15 residues. Here the CDR3 reads CASSHPLRGGDTQYF. The CDR3, as DNA: TGCGCCAGCAGCCACCCTCTAAGGGGGGGGGATACGCAGTATTTT.

The sample holds a few counts of this clonotype. CDR3 protein: CASSFGGASEQYF. The CDR3 region has the DNA TGTGCCAGCAGCTTCGGAGGGGCTAGCGAGCAGTACTTC. The chain links TRBV11-2 to TRBJ2-7; TRBD2 might be the D (6 bases). There are 13 residues in the CDR3. V was pared by 3 bases and J by 6 bases, with 12 bases between. Germline V gene lookup returns CDR1 SGHAT and CDR2 FQNNGV.

There are a few counts of this clonotype. A much larger clone differs from this one at a single base, so this may be a read error. J is TRBJ2-2 and V is TRBV6-5; 8 nucleotides line up with TRBD2. The V gene end was trimmed by 8 bases and the J gene end by 6 bases; junction bases not matched to a gene: 8. Per the germline V gene, CDR1 is MNHEY and CDR2 is SVGAGI. This CDR3 has 14 residues. The CDR3 spells CASQRERDAGELFF. CDR3 sequence (DNA): TGTGCCAGCCAGCGGGAGCGGGACGCCGGGGAGCTGTTTTTT.

A word on this clonotype: This may come from a read error, since a much larger clone is one base off. The chain uses TRBV4-1 and TRBJ2-7; D is possibly TRBD2 (5 bases). This CDR3 has 15 amino acids. Germline CDR1 is MGHRA and CDR2 is YSYEKL. Trimming left V 0 bases short and J 5 bases short, with 14 bases between. CDR3 in amino acids: CASSQDRGSGNEQYF. The CDR3, as DNA: TGCGCCAGCAGCCAAGATAGAGGGTCGGGGAACGAGCAGTACTTC.

Points on this clonotype: Here the CDR3 omits its conserved ending phenylalanine or tryptophan, so a read error is the likely source. V is TRBV5-8 and J is TRBJ2-3; possible D gene TRBD1, 5 bases. The CDR3 has 15 amino acids. Germline V gene data show CDR1 as SGHTS and CDR2 as YDEGEE. Trimming stripped 2 bases from V and 2 bases from J, with 12 bases between. The CDR3 protein is CASSFSSTATDTQYI. CDR3 coding DNA: TGTGCCAGCAGCTTTTCTTCGACAGCCACAGATACGCAGTATATT.

In its sample, this clonotype was seen many times. This chain joins TRBV12-3 or TRBV12-4 and TRBJ2-5, with D tentatively TRBD2 (7 bases). Trimming shortened V by 5 bases and J by 3 bases, and 16 bases separated the two germline ends. This CDR3 spans 15 amino acids. DNA for the CDR3: TGTGCCAGCAGTAGTGGGGGGGGCTGGGAAGAGACCCAGTACTTC. This encodes CASSSGGGWEETQYF.

A word on this clonotype: The junction and the germline gene differ at one end; a read error may be behind it. The rearrangement links TRBV28 to TRBJ2-2; 7 bases match TRBD1. The germline V gene has CDR1 MDHEN and CDR2 SYDVKM. CDR3 size: 13 residues. This CDR3 is CASSLAQTGELSF. The CDR3 coding sequence is TGTGCCAGCAGTTTGGCACAAACAGGGGAGCTGTCTTTT.

Comment on this clonotype: An end of the junction differs from the germline gene, which may be a read error. For the CDR3, the DNA is TGTGCCAACTCACCGGGACTAGCGGAAGAGCAGTACTTC. Its protein is CANSPGLAEEQYF. The rearrangement links TRBV18 to TRBJ2-7, with 11 bases that match TRBD2. The CDR3 has 13 residues. In germline, CDR1 is KGHSH, CDR2 LQKENI.

In regard to this clonotype: One junction end does not reproduce the germline sequence, and a read error may be involved. The chain combines TRBV6-1 with TRBJ2-7, with 8 bases lining up with TRBD2. Germline CDR1 and CDR2: MNHNS and SASEGT. This CDR3 region has 13 residues. In nucleotides, the CDR3 is TGTGCCGGCAGTGCAAGCGGGAGATACGAGCAGTACTTC. Protein sequence: CAGSASGRYEQYF.

The sample holds a few counts of this clonotype. The V and J genes are TRBV5-1 and TRBJ2-1; D is perhaps TRBD2 (5 bases). The CDR3 runs to 13 residues. Germline CDR1 is SGHRS and CDR2 is YFSETQ. V shed 4 bases and J shed 3 bases, with 8 bases lying between them. The CDR3: CASSGGFYNEQFF. The CDR3 region has the DNA TGCGCCAGCAGCGGCGGGTTCTACAATGAGCAGTTCTTC.

In its sample, this clonotype was seen a few times. This could be a read error, since a much larger clone is one nucleotide away. The chain joins TRBV4-1 to TRBJ2-7, with D perhaps TRBD1 (5 bases). This CDR3 has 14 residues. Germline-derived CDR1 and CDR2 are MGHRA and YSYEKL. Trimming shortened V by 7 bases and J by 6 bases, and 19 bases separated the two germline ends. Written as DNA, the CDR3 is TGCGCCAGCAACTCCTCGGCAGGGCTCAGCGAGCAGTACTTC. It codes for CASNSSAGLSEQYF.

Regarding this clonotype: Its ends do not fully match the called genes, so a read error is possible. The chain uses TRBV7-8 and TRBJ2-7; D is perhaps TRBD1 or TRBD2 (5 bases each). Germline CDR1 reads SGHVS; CDR2 reads FQNEAQ. The CDR3 consists of 12 residues. CDR3 region: CANSLVRGERYF. The CDR3 DNA is TGTGCCAACAGCTTAGTCCGGGGCGAGCGGTACTTC.

Notes on this clonotype: One junction end disagrees with the germline gene, perhaps due to a read error. J is TRBJ1-1 and V is TRBV11-2; no clear D gene. The CDR3 has 11 amino acids. CDR1 is SGHAT and CDR2 is FQNNGV in the germline V gene. CDR3 residues: CVSRLATETFF. The CDR3, as DNA: TGTGTCAGCAGACTTGCAACTGAAACTTTCTTT. Using reference TRBV11-2 and TRBJ1-1 for the parts outside the CDR3, the full variable domain is EAGVAQSPRYKIIEKRQSVAFWCNPISGHATLYWYQQILGQGPKLLIQFQNNGVVDDSQLPKDRFSAERLKGVDSTLKIQPAKLEDSAVYLCVSRLATETFFGQGTRLTVV.

Of note for this clonotype: Sequence at one end of the junction differs from germline and may be a read error. The chain joins TRBV5-8 to TRBJ2-1; a possible D gene is TRBD2 (6 bases). The CDR3 covers 16 residues. Germline-derived CDR1 and CDR2 are SGHTS and YDEGEE. The CDR3 region has the DNA TGTACCAGCAGCTTGGCCGTGGCGGGAACCTACAATGAGCAGTTCTTC. This codes for CTSSLAVAGTYNEQFF.

Notes on this clonotype: A read error may account for a junction end that differs from germline. J is TRBJ2-7 and V is TRBV11-2; D is unclear. CDR3 size: 12 residues. Germline CDR1 is SGHAT and CDR2 is FQNNGV. The CDR3 nucleotides read TGTGACGGCAGCTTAGGGTCCTACGATCAGTACTTC. Translation gives CDGSLGSYDQYF.

With regard to this clonotype: This could be a read error, since a much larger clone is one nucleotide away. The chain joins TRBV5-6 to TRBJ2-1; 10 nucleotides match TRBD2. CDR1 SGHDT and CDR2 YYEEEE come from the germline V gene. This CDR3 contains 16 residues. CDR3 nucleotides: TGTGCCAGCAGCTTAGGGCTAGCGGGAGCCATGGGGGAGCGGTTCTTC. It encodes CASSLGLAGAMGERFF.

The rearrangement uses TRBV20-1 and TRBJ2-5; D uncertain. Germline V gene lookup returns CDR1 DFQATT and CDR2 SNEGSKA (reference sequence). CDR3 size: 16 residues. V shed 3 bases and J shed 1 base, with 18 bases lying between them. CDR3: CSASLRPIIPQETQYF. Here the CDR3 DNA reads TGCAGTGCTAGCCTCAGGCCGATTATCCCCCAAGAGACCCAGTACTTC.

Ten or more counts support this clonotype. The chain has TRBV28 and TRBJ1-4; D is unresolved. The CDR3 contains 16 residues. The ends were cut back, 4 bases at V and 5 bases at J, with 17 bases in the middle. Germline V lookup: CDR1 MDHEN, CDR2 SYDVKM. CDR3 DNA sequence: TGTGCCAGCAGTTCCCCCGGTCGCACCTCAAATGAAAAACTGTTTTTT. Its protein product is CASSSPGRTSNEKLFF.

The chain has TRBV6-4 and TRBJ2-7; the D gene is possibly TRBD2 (6 bases). The CDR3 totals 14 residues. Trimming took 5 bases from V and 3 from J, leaving 14 bases between them. Germline V gene lookup returns CDR1 MRHNA and CDR2 SNTAGT. The CDR3 DNA sequence: TGTGCCAGCAGTATCTCGGCGGGGCACTACGAGCAGTACTTC. It yields the protein CASSISAGHYEQYF.

To note about this clonotype: One end of the junction is discordant with germline, which a read error may explain. The genes are TRBV19 and TRBJ2-1; D possibly corresponds to TRBD1 (5 bases). This CDR3 region has 17 residues. CDR1 and CDR2 from the germline V gene are LNHDA and SQIVND (reference sequence). The CDR3 DNA is TGTGCCAGTGGTATATGGTGGGGCGCCCAGTTGGACAATGAGCAGTTCTTC. Protein product: CASGIWWGAQLDNEQFF. The full variable domain, with the rest looked up from reference TRBV19 and TRBJ2-1, is DGGITQSPKYLFRKEGQNVTLSCEQNLNHDAMYWYRQDPGQGLRLIYYSQIVNDFQKGDIAEGYSVSREKKESFPLTVTSAQKNPTAFYLCASGIWWGAQLDNEQFFGPGTRLTVL.

A remark on this clonotype: One end of the junction varies from germline; a read error may be responsible. The chain couples TRBV7-8 to TRBJ2-3; 10 positions agree with TRBD1. Germline lookup yields CDR1 SGHVS and CDR2 FQNEAQ. The CDR3 is made up of 16 amino acids. The CDR3 DNA reads as TGTGTCAGCAGCTTAGGGGGACAGGGGCCCACAGATATGCAGTATTTT. Amino acids: CVSSLGGQGPTDMQYF.

There are a few counts of this clonotype. With a much larger clone just one base away, this may be a read error. Likely a read error: the CDR3 ends without its conserved phenylalanine or tryptophan. This chain uses TRBV12-3 or TRBV12-4 with TRBJ2-5, with 9 nucleotides matching TRBD1. CDR3 length: 15 residues. V lost 5 bases to trimming and J lost 5 bases; unmatched junction nucleotides: 9. In DNA form, the CDR3 reads TGTGCCAGCAGTCCACGGACAGGGGTTCGGGAGACCCAGTACTCC. Translation: CASSPRTGVRETQYS.